The present TCR beta chain was sequenced within a study of blood T cell repertoires in COVID-19. Study-wide background: COVID-19 samples collected from the United States, Italy and Spain covered acute and convalescent phases. PBMCs, B-cell-depleted T cells, or T cells provided the cDNA or gDNA that made up the material.

Seattle's enrolled individuals joined amid active infection and were then monitored longitudinally. Original methodology: Researchers report that nucleated cell counts were estimated from reference gene primer amplification. The data were produced by immunoSEQ multiplex PCR, yet TCRdb's version contains in-frame clones alone and is incomplete. V and J calls and clone size are as listed in that table; D and trimming were resolved from the DNA. This sample has just over 250,000 clones, with 80% to 90% found just once. CDR3 length equals 16 residues. Per the germline V gene, CDR1 is LNHNV and CDR2 is YYDKDF (reference sequence). V lost 5 bases and J lost 3; bases outside the gene matches: 7.

This sequence was found in an older woman with COVID-19, enrolled during active disease. The source material was peripheral blood. This chain joins TRBV15 and TRBJ2-3; 11 positions match TRBD2. CDR3 coding DNA: TGTGCCACCAGCGGAGTAGCGGGAGGGGGGACAGATACGCAGTATTTT. Translating gives CATSGVAGGGTDTQYF. Filled out from reference TRBV15 and TRBJ2-3, the complete variable domain reads DAMVIQNPRYQVTQFGKPVTLSCSQTLNHNVMYWYQQKSSQAPKLLFHYYDKDFNNEADTPDNFQSRRPNTSFCFLDIRSPGLGDTAMYLCATSGVAGGGTDTQYFGPGTRLTVL.